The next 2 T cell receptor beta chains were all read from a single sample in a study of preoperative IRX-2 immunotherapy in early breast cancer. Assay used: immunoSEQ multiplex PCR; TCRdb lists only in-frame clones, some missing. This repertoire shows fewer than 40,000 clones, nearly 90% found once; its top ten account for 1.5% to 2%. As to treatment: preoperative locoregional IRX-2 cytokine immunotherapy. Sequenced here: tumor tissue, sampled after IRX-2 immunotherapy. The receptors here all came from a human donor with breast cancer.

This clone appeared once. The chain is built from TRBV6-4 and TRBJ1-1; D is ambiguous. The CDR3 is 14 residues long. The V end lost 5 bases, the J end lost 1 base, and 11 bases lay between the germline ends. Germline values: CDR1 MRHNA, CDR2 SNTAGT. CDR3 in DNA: TGTGCCAGCAGTCGGAATACAGCGAACACTGAAGCTTTCTTT. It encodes CASSRNTANTEAFF.

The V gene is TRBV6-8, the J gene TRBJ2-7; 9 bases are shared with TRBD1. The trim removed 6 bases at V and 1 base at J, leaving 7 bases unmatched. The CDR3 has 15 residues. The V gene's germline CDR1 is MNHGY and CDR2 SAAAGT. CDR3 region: CASSRGQGKSYEQYV. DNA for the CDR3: TGTGCCAGCAGCCGAGGACAGGGGAAGTCCTACGAGCAGTACGTC.